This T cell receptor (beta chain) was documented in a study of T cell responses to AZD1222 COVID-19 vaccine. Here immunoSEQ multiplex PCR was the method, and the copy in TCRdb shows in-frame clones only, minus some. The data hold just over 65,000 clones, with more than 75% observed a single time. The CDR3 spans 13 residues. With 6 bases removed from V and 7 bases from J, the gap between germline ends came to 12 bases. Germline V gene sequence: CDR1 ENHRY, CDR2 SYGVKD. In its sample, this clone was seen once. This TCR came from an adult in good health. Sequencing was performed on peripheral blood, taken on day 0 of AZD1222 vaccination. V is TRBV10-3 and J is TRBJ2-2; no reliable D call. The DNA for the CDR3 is TGTGCCATCAGAAGGCGTGAGGACGGGGAGCTGTTTTTT. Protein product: CAIRRREDGELFF.